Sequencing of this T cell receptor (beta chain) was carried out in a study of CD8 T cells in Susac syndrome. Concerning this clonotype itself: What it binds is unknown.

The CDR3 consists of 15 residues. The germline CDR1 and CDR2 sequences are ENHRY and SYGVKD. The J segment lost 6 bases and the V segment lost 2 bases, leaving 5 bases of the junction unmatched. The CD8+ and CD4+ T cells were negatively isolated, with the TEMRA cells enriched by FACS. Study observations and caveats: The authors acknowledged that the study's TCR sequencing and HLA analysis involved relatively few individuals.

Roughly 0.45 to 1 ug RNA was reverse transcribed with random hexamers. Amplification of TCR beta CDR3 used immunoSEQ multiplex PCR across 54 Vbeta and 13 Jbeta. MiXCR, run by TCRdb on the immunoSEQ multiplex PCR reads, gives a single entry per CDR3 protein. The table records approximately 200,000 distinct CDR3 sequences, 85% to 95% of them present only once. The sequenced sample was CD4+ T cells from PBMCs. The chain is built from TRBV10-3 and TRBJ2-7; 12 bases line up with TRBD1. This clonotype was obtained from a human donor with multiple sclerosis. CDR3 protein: CAISEAGQGASEQYF. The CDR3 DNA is TGTGCCATCAGTGAGGCGGGACAGGGGGCGTCCGAGCAGTACTTC.